Included here is one TCR beta chain sequence, with context. Method: immunoSEQ multiplex PCR; TCRdb's copy keeps in-frame clones and lacks some. The sample contains some 13,000 clones, approximately 80% of which appear only once. With 4 bases removed from V and 5 bases from J, the gap between germline ends came to 11 bases. The V gene's germline CDR1 is SGHTS and CDR2 YDEGEE. CDR3 size: 13 residues. The source of the sample is a study of technical replicates of blood from several donors. The V gene is TRBV5-8, the J gene TRBJ2-3, with D perhaps TRBD1 (6 bases). The source is a human donor in good health. Sequenced sample: PBMCs. The CDR3 reads CASSGRGVDTQYF. The CDR3 DNA reads as TGTGCCAGCAGCGGCAGGGGAGTAGATACGCAGTATTTT.